These 16 T cell receptor beta chains were sequenced from one sample in a study of T cells in Graves' hyperthyroidism and ophthalmopathy. RNA transcripts gave rise to amplified TCR beta CDR3 regions. With the HTBI primer set, the TCR CDR3 went through a first round of RT-PCR. TCRdb re-called the multiplex PCR reads through MiXCR, storing one row per CDR3 protein. Here the sample spans over 300,000 distinct CDR3 sequences, 14% being singletons. The sample taken for sequencing was blood. The receptors originated from a woman aged 60-75 years with Graves' hyperthyroidism.

In this sample, this clonotype turned up many times. The chain has TRBV24-1 and TRBJ2-1; 8 bases fit TRBD2. Germline V gene sequence: CDR1 KGHDR, CDR2 SFDVKD. The CDR3 is 15 residues long. Unmatched junction bases numbered 6, after V lost 6 bases and J lost 3 bases. Written as DNA, the CDR3 is TGTGCCACCAGTCAAGCGGGAGACAGCTACAATGAGCAGTTCTTC. Translation gives CATSQAGDSYNEQFF.

Turning to this clonotype: The junction and the germline gene differ at one end; a read error may be behind it. The genes are TRBV20-1 and TRBJ2-1, with 13 bases that match TRBD2. The CDR3 spans 16 residues. Germline-derived CDR1 and CDR2 are DFQATT and SNEGSKA (reference sequence). The CDR3 DNA sequence: TGCGGTGCTCAACCAACACTAGCGGGAGGGATGTATGAGCAGTTCTTC. Translated, it gives CGAQPTLAGGMYEQFF.

This clonotype occurred many times. The V call is TRBV5-6, the J call TRBJ2-1; D may match TRBD1 or TRBD2 (6 bases each). The ends were cut back, 1 base at V and 9 bases at J, with 17 bases in the middle. Germline-derived CDR1 and CDR2 are SGHDT and YYEEEE. The CDR3 contains 15 residues. DNA for the CDR3: TGTGCCAGCAGCTTGTTACAGGGTCTGCGGGGTGAGCAGTTCTTC. Translating it yields CASSLLQGLRGEQFF. The whole variable domain, remainder taken from reference TRBV5-6 and TRBJ2-1, is DAGVTQSPTHLIKTRGQQVTLRCSPKSGHDTVSWYQQALGQGPQFIFQYYEEEERQRGNFPDRFSGHQFPNYSSELNVNALLLGDSALYLCASSLLQGLRGEQFFGPGTRLTVL.

A few counts support this clonotype. The chain links TRBV4-1 to TRBJ2-7, with TRBD2 identical over 12 bases. This CDR3 spans 16 amino acids. Trimming at V came to 0 bases and at J to 9 bases, leaving 9 bases not matched to a gene. The germline V gene encodes CDR1 MGHRA and CDR2 YSYEKL. The CDR3 sequence: CASSQDQGLAGGGQYF. CDR3 bases: TGCGCCAGCAGCCAAGATCAAGGCCTAGCGGGAGGGGGGCAGTACTTC.

This clonotype has ten or more counts. The chain uses TRBV10-3 and TRBJ2-3; 11 bases fit TRBD2. The CDR3 extends over 15 amino acids. CDR1 and CDR2 from the germline V gene are ENHRY and SYGVKD. J gave up 6 bases and V 6 bases, and 8 bases lay outside the gene matches. DNA of the CDR3: TGTGCCATCAGCCTACTAGCGGGAGCGCCTGATACGCAGTATTTT. This gives the protein CAISLLAGAPDTQYF.

This clonotype has ten or more counts. The chain couples TRBV27 to TRBJ1-2, with TRBD1 matching 7 bases. J gave up 0 bases and V 5 bases, and 6 bases lay outside the gene matches. In germline, CDR1 is MNHEY, CDR2 SMNVEV (reference sequence). The CDR3 runs to 15 residues. The CDR3 here is CASSVSGTANYGYTF. CDR3 DNA sequence: TGTGCCAGCAGTGTCTCCGGGACAGCTAACTATGGCTACACCTTC.

This clonotype was seen repeatedly, ten times or more. This rearrangement joins TRBV20-1 to TRBJ2-3; 7 nucleotides agree with TRBD2. The V gene's germline CDR1 is DFQATT and CDR2 SNEGSKA (reference sequence). The CDR3 is made up of 13 amino acids. With 6 bases clipped from V and 1 base from J, the junction kept 4 bases outside the gene matches. CDR3 sequence reads: CSAGTSGTDTQYF. The CDR3 DNA reads as TGCAGTGCAGGCACTAGCGGCACAGATACGCAGTATTTT.

This clonotype occurred once. The chain links TRBV20-1 to TRBJ2-3; 9 nucleotides align to TRBD2. The CDR3 spans 14 residues. With 4 bases clipped from V and 3 bases from J, the junction kept 5 bases outside the gene matches. Germline assignment: CDR1 DFQATT and CDR2 SNEGSKA (reference sequence). CDR3 residues: CSATLSGRTDTQYF. In nucleotides, the CDR3 is TGCAGTGCTACGCTGAGCGGGAGGACAGATACGCAGTATTTT.

There are many counts of this clonotype. This chain connects TRBV20-1 to TRBJ1-5; no firm D call. Between the trimmed V and J ends, which lost 1 base and 5 bases, there was a span of 6 bases. CDR1 and CDR2 from the germline V gene are DFQATT and SNEGSKA (reference sequence). The CDR3 extends over 12 amino acids. Written as DNA, the CDR3 is TGCAGTGCTAGAGTACCAGATCAGCCCCAGCATTTT. It translates to CSARVPDQPQHF.

In this sample, this clonotype turned up many times. The rearrangement links TRBV6-1 to TRBJ2-7; D is possibly TRBD1 (7 bases). The length of the CDR3 is 16 residues. V lost 7 bases, J lost 9 bases, and 28 bases lay in between. CDR1 MNHNS and CDR2 SASEGT come from the germline V gene. CDR3 DNA sequence: TGTGCCAGCAATTATCTCCCGCGGGACAGCACCTGGGGGCAGTACTTC. Amino acids: CASNYLPRDSTWGQYF.

In this sample, this clonotype turned up many times. The chain links TRBV27 to TRBJ2-5; no firm D call. CDR1 and CDR2 (germline): MNHEY, SMNVEV (reference sequence). The CDR3 covers 12 residues. Trimming shortened V by 6 bases and J by 5 bases, and 10 bases separated the two germline ends. The CDR3 nucleotides are TGTGCCAGCAGCTTAAAGGGCGAGACCCAGTACTTC. Translating it yields CASSLKGETQYF.

V and J are TRBV4-1 and TRBJ1-1; TRBD1 is a possible D gene (5 bases). This CDR3 has 15 residues. Germline CDR1 and CDR2: MGHRA and YSYEKL. Trimming left V 1 base short and J 4 bases short, with 13 bases between. For the CDR3, the DNA is TGCGCCAGCAGCCAAGCGACGTCGGGGCCCACTGAAGCTTTCTTT. This codes for CASSQATSGPTEAFF.

There are many counts of this clonotype. The rearrangement uses TRBV5-4 and TRBJ2-5; 9 bases agree with TRBD1. Germline V gene sequence: CDR1 SGHNT, CDR2 YYREEE (reference sequence). V lost 4 bases to trimming and J lost 3 bases; unmatched junction nucleotides: 4. This CDR3 has 14 amino acids. The CDR3 region has the DNA TGTGCCAGCAGCACCAGGACAGGGGAAGAGACCCAGTACTTC. Its protein is CASSTRTGEETQYF. Variable domain in full (rest from reference TRBV5-4 and TRBJ2-5): ETGVTQSPTHLIKTRGQQVTLRCSSQSGHNTVSWYQQALGQGPQFIFQYYREEENGRGNFPPRFSGLQFPNYSSELNVNALELDDSALYLCASSTRTGEETQYFGPGTRLLVL.

Ten or more counts support this clonotype. The chain recombines TRBV3-1 with TRBJ1-3; D gene unclear. CDR1 LGHDT and CDR2 YNNKEL come from the germline V gene (reference sequence). CDR3 length: 16 residues. The ends were cut back, 6 bases at V and 0 bases at J, with 15 bases in the middle. The CDR3, as DNA: TGTGCCAGCAGTCAAAGGACGGGCAACTCTGGAAACACCATATATTTT. Residues: CASSQRTGNSGNTIYF.

The V gene is TRBV14, the J gene TRBJ2-2, with 7 bases matching TRBD1. Losses at the gene ends were 6 bases for V and 3 bases for J; bases not matched to a gene: 7. Per germline, CDR1 SGHDN and CDR2 FVKESK. The CDR3 length is 15 residues. The CDR3 coding sequence is TGTGCCAGCAGACCGACAGGGAGCGACACCGGGGAGCTGTTTTTT. This gives the protein CASRPTGSDTGELFF.

At least ten counts were recorded for this clonotype. V gene TRBV18 combines with J gene TRBJ2-1, with TRBD2 identical over 8 bases. Germline V gene data show CDR1 as KGHSH and CDR2 as LQKENI. There are 15 residues in the CDR3. Unmatched junction bases numbered 2, after V lost 0 bases and J lost 4 bases. CDR3 amino acids: CASSPPTSAYNEQFF. The DNA for the CDR3 is TGTGCCAGCTCACCACCGACTAGCGCTTACAATGAGCAGTTCTTC.